These 24 T cell receptor beta chains came from one sample sequenced in a study of vaccination and CD4 T cells after COVID-19. The Oncomine TCR Beta short-read assay sequenced DNA from cultured CD4+ T cells. TCRdb independently ran MiXCR on the PCR reads; one entry per CDR3 protein. The sample gives about 20,000 distinct CDR3 sequences, 45% to 55% of which show up once; 7.4% is in the top ten. As to treatment: approximately nine-day PBMC culture with coronavirus spike peptide pools or control peptides (ViraFEST assay). Their specific antigens are unknown. The sequenced sample was CD4+ T cells from blood, cultured in vitro. The receptor set was obtained from a human donor who had recovered from COVID-19.

This clonotype was observed a few times. The V call is TRBV10-3, the J call TRBJ1-1, with 8 bases aligning to TRBD1. Trimming took 4 bases from V and 5 from J; bases not matched to a gene: 6. Per germline, CDR1 ENHRY and CDR2 SYGVKD. The CDR3 spans 14 residues. CDR3 DNA: TGTGCCATCAGTGGGACAGGGAAGAGTACTGAAGCTTTCTTT. It is translated as CAISGTGKSTEAFF.

The chain uses TRBV6-5 and TRBJ1-2; D gene unclear. CDR1 is MNHEY, CDR2 SVGAGI, per germline. Trimming cost V 2 bases and J 2 bases, with 12 bases left between them. The CDR3 length is 15 residues. In DNA form, the CDR3 reads TGTGCCAGCAGTTACGGGCCCTATAGGAACTATGGCTACACCTTC. This translates into CASSYGPYRNYGYTF.

The sample holds a few counts of this clonotype. The chain has TRBV25-1 and TRBJ1-2; D is unresolved. This CDR3 comprises 14 residues. CDR1 MGHDK and CDR2 SYGVNS come from the germline V gene. Trimming stripped 3 bases from V and 3 bases from J, with 11 bases between. CDR3 in DNA: TGTGCCAGCAGTGAGTCAGGTTTTGACTATGGCTACACCTTC. Amino acid sequence: CASSESGFDYGYTF.

This clonotype was picked up one time. The gene calls are TRBV7-2 and TRBJ2-3, with D perhaps assigned TRBD1 or TRBD2 (5 bases each). In germline, CDR1 is SGHTA, CDR2 FQGNSA. V dropped 0 bases and J dropped 2 bases, with 15 bases sitting between them. The CDR3 contains 17 residues. DNA for the CDR3: TGTGCCAGCAGCTTAGCGCCGAGGGGATGGGTCACAGATACGCAGTATTTT. Protein sequence: CASSLAPRGWVTDTQYF.

This clonotype was found a few times. The chain employs TRBV20-1 and TRBJ2-5, with 12 bases aligning to TRBD2. Germline V gives CDR1 DFQATT, CDR2 SNEGSKA (reference sequence). There are 14 residues in the CDR3. Trimming at V came to 5 bases and at J to 5 bases, leaving 6 bases not matched to a gene. The CDR3 DNA reads TGCAGTGCTCGACCACTAGCGGGGGGTGAGACCCAGTACTTC. Encoded protein: CSARPLAGGETQYF.

This clonotype has just a few counts. This chain joins TRBV7-2 and TRBJ2-7, with 9 bases aligning to TRBD2. Trimming cost V 4 bases and J 0 bases; bases outside gene matches: 13. The germline V gene encodes CDR1 SGHTA and CDR2 FQGNSA. The CDR3 is 18 residues long. Written as DNA, the CDR3 is TGTGCCAGCAGCTCCTCCCGCTTTAGCGGGGGCAGCTCCTACGAGCAGTACTTC. Its protein product is CASSSSRFSGGSSYEQYF.

The V gene is TRBV6-1, the J gene TRBJ2-2; the match to TRBD1 covers 9 bases. The CDR3 loop spans 15 amino acids. V shed 3 bases, J shed 6 bases, and the junction held 5 bases outside the gene matches. Germline CDR1 and CDR2: MNHNS and SASEGT. CDR3 residues: CASSDWTGVAGELFF. The CDR3 coding sequence is TGTGCCAGCAGTGACTGGACAGGGGTGGCCGGGGAGCTGTTTTTT.

The chain recombines TRBV6-1 with TRBJ1-1; no definite D call. The CDR3 is 14 amino acids. CDR1 and CDR2 (germline): MNHNS, SASEGT. V lost 4 bases and J 13 bases, leaving 22 bases between the germline ends. This CDR3 is CASSVRNEGRDGFF. Written as DNA, the CDR3 is TGTGCCAGCAGTGTCAGAAACGAAGGGAGGGATGGTTTCTTT.

This clonotype was observed a handful of times. This chain joins TRBV15 and TRBJ2-1, with D perhaps matching TRBD2 (5 bases). CDR3 length equals 16 residues. From germline, CDR1 is LNHNV and CDR2 YYDKDF (reference sequence). With 5 bases removed from V and 3 bases from J, the gap between germline ends came to 17 bases. The DNA for the CDR3 is TGTGCCACCAGCTCCCTAGGCTTCGGGAACTACAATGAGCAGTTCTTC. Protein sequence: CATSSLGFGNYNEQFF.

This clonotype was observed a handful of times. The gene calls are TRBV4-1 and TRBJ2-1; D is unclear. This CDR3 comprises 13 residues. Per germline, CDR1 MGHRA and CDR2 YSYEKL. V was shortened by 4 bases and J by 7 bases, with 11 bases between the two germline ends. The CDR3, as DNA: TGCGCCAGCAGCCCTTTAGACCCGAATGAGCAGTTCTTC. Translation: CASSPLDPNEQFF.

This clonotype was observed a few times. The genes are TRBV20-1 and TRBJ2-5; 7 nucleotides align to TRBD2. The CDR3 consists of 14 residues. Trimming removed 3 bases from V and 5 bases from J; junction bases left unmatched: 9. Germline CDR1 is DFQATT and CDR2 is SNEGSKA (reference sequence). The CDR3 nucleotides read TGCAGTGCTAGCCTCGGGGGGTCCGGGGAGACCCAGTACTTC. Protein sequence: CSASLGGSGETQYF.

V is TRBV7-2 and J is TRBJ2-5, with 14 bases aligning to TRBD2. The trim removed 3 bases at V and 1 base at J, leaving 4 bases unmatched. The CDR3 spans 17 residues. Germline V gives CDR1 SGHTA, CDR2 FQGNSA. CDR3 nucleotides: TGTGCCAGCAGCTTCGTCGGACTAGCGGGGGGCCAAGAGACCCAGTACTTC. Protein: CASSFVGLAGGQETQYF. Filled out from reference TRBV7-2 and TRBJ2-5, the complete variable domain reads GAGVSQSPSNKVTEKGKDVELRCDPISGHTALYWYRQSLGQGLEFLIYFQGNSAPDKSGLPSDRFSAERTGGSVSTLTIQRTQQEDSAVYLCASSFVGLAGGQETQYFGPGTRLLVL.

The J gene is TRBJ2-3, the V gene TRBV7-2, with 9 bases that match TRBD2. Germline CDR1 is SGHTA and CDR2 is FQGNSA. J was trimmed by 5 bases and V by 3 bases; bases with no gene match: 9. This CDR3 has 16 amino acids. CDR3 protein: CASSFRRAGGVDTQYF. The CDR3 DNA follows: TGTGCCAGCAGCTTCCGGAGGGCGGGAGGGGTAGATACGCAGTATTTT.

J is TRBJ1-5 and V is TRBV6-1; no reliable D call. This CDR3 contains 15 residues. The V end was cut by 1 base, the J end by 9 bases, with 16 bases between. Germline V gene sequence: CDR1 MNHNS, CDR2 SASEGT. The CDR3 region has the DNA TGTGCCAGCAGTGAAGTGGAAGGGTCTTGGCGGCCCCAGCATTTT. This gives the protein CASSEVEGSWRPQHF.

The chain is built from TRBV7-2 and TRBJ1-1; D ambiguous. This CDR3 has 13 amino acids. Trimming stripped 1 base from V and 1 base from J, with 4 bases between. CDR1 and CDR2 (germline): SGHTA, FQGNSA. In DNA, the CDR3 is TGTGCCAGCAGCTTAGTGAGGAACACTGAAGCTTTCTTT. This encodes CASSLVRNTEAFF. The full variable domain, with the rest looked up from reference TRBV7-2 and TRBJ1-1, is GAGVSQSPSNKVTEKGKDVELRCDPISGHTALYWYRQSLGQGLEFLIYFQGNSAPDKSGLPSDRFSAERTGGSVSTLTIQRTQQEDSAVYLCASSLVRNTEAFFGQGTRLTVV.

The J gene is TRBJ1-6, the V gene TRBV12-3 or TRBV12-4; TRBD1 is a possible D gene (5 bases). The length of the CDR3 is 14 residues. Trimming cost V 3 bases and J 10 bases, with 13 bases left between them. CDR3 nucleotides: TGTGCCAGCAGTTTCGGGTCAGGGAACTCACCCCTCCACTTT. Protein: CASSFGSGNSPLHF.

This clonotype was picked up a small number of times. The chain has TRBV6-1 and TRBJ1-5, with D hard to call. The CDR3 loop spans 12 amino acids. Trimming cost V 6 bases and J 5 bases, with 8 bases left between them. The germline gives CDR1 MNHNS, CDR2 SASEGT. The CDR3 coding sequence is TGTGCCAGCAGAAACGCAGATCAGCCCCAGCATTTT. It is translated as CASRNADQPQHF.

The chain carries TRBV10-2 and TRBJ1-1; 9 bases line up with TRBD1. Germline-derived CDR1 and CDR2 are WSHSY and SAAADI. This CDR3 is built from 13 residues. After removal of 8 bases from V and 5 bases from J, the junction contained 6 bases not matched to a gene. CDR3 residues: CASAYRGRTEAFF. Written as DNA, the CDR3 is TGCGCCAGCGCGTACAGGGGGCGAACTGAAGCTTTCTTT.

The V call is TRBV1, the J call TRBJ1-2; TRBD1, the D gene given by the table, was not confirmed from the DNA. TRBV1 is annotated as a pseudogene. The CDR3 consists of 16 residues. Here the CDR3 reads CTSSQAGDRDRYGYTF. CDR3 nucleotide sequence: TGCACCAGCAGCCAAGCTGGGGACAGGGATCGCTATGGCTACACCTTC.

Here the CDR3 reads CSARDPNAGGQGTQYF. The CDR3 region has the DNA TGCAGTGCTAGAGATCCGAATGCGGGGGGGCAGGGGACCCAGTACTTC. The chain combines TRBV20-1 with TRBJ2-5; 9 bases align to TRBD2. The V segment lost 0 bases and the J segment 7 bases; nucleotides outside the gene matches: 12. The CDR3 has 16 amino acids. From germline, CDR1 is DFQATT and CDR2 SNEGSKA (reference sequence).

The table lists this clonotype with a few counts. The CDR3 protein is CASSPAGTGGEKLFF. The CDR3 DNA is TGTGCCAGCAGTCCCGCCGGGACAGGGGGCGAAAAACTGTTTTTT. V and J are TRBV28 and TRBJ1-4; 12 positions agree with TRBD1. After removal of 5 bases from V and 8 bases from J, the junction contained 6 bases not matched to a gene. The CDR3 covers 15 residues. The germline CDR1 and CDR2 sequences are MDHEN and SYDVKM.

The chain couples TRBV20-1 to TRBJ2-7; D possibly corresponds to TRBD2 (5 bases). This CDR3 is built from 15 residues. Germline V CDR1 and CDR2: DFQATT, SNEGSKA (reference sequence). V was cut by 0 bases and J by 1 base, with 13 bases left in between. CDR3 residues: CSARDGGRDSYEQYF. The CDR3 DNA is TGCAGTGCTAGAGATGGAGGAAGGGATTCCTACGAGCAGTACTTC.

The V gene is TRBV2, the J gene TRBJ1-6; D possibly corresponds to TRBD1 (6 bases). With 4 bases removed from V and 3 bases from J, the gap between germline ends came to 7 bases. The V gene's germline CDR1 is SNHLY and CDR2 FYNNEI. The CDR3 totals 14 residues. CDR3 DNA sequence: TGTGCCAGCAGTGTACAGGGCTATAATTCACCCCTCCACTTT. Residues: CASSVQGYNSPLHF.

In this sample, this clonotype turned up a few times. V gene TRBV2 combines with J gene TRBJ1-5; no clear D. V dropped 5 bases and J dropped 2 bases, with 13 bases sitting between them. Germline values: CDR1 SNHLY, CDR2 FYNNEI. The CDR3 has 15 residues. CDR3 residues: CASSQLRAGNQPQHF. The DNA for the CDR3 is TGTGCCAGCAGTCAGCTGAGGGCTGGCAATCAGCCCCAGCATTTT. Variable domain in full (rest from reference TRBV2 and TRBJ1-5): EPEVTQTPSHQVTQMGQEVILRCVPISNHLYFYWYRQILGQKVEFLVSFYNNEISEKSEIFDDQFSVERPDGSNFTLKIRSTKLEDSAMYFCASSQLRAGNQPQHFGDGTRLSIL.